Listed below are T cell receptor beta chains from one sample, sequenced in a study of T cells in Graves' hyperthyroidism and ophthalmopathy. TCRdb used MiXCR to reprocess the multiplex PCR reads, holding one entry per CDR3 protein. The profile shows a few hundred thousand distinct CDR3 sequences, around 15% of them singletons. Specimen: blood. The receptors originated from a woman aged 35 to 49 with Graves' ophthalmopathy. The CDR3 runs from the conserved cysteine through the conserved F or W. The order of the fields is clone size, J gene, D gene, V gene, CDR3 protein, CDR3 DNA. A D gene is named only where the DNA matches it firmly. Part of the rows lack a size; the others show once, few, many or a class for expanded clones.

clone_size: many; j_call: TRBJ2-3; d_call: TRBD2; v_call: TRBV11-1; cdr3_aa: CASSLSSGGSQYF; cdr3_nt: TGTGCCAGCAGCTTGTCTAGCGGGGGGTCCCAGTATTTT
clone_size: -; j_call: TRBJ2-5; d_call: -; v_call: TRBV7-8; cdr3_aa: CASSAILGLSGRRETQYF; cdr3_nt: TGTGCCAGCAGCGCAATCTTAGGTCTGTCGGGACGGAGAGAGACCCAGTACTTC
clone_size: few; j_call: TRBJ2-3; d_call: -; v_call: TRBV6-5; cdr3_aa: CASSYSRKGIDTDTQYF; cdr3_nt: TGTGCCAGCAGTTACTCACGGAAGGGGATTGACACAGATACGCAGTATTTT
clone_size: many; j_call: TRBJ2-1; d_call: TRBD1; v_call: TRBV11-2; cdr3_aa: CASSFLQGVGNEQFF; cdr3_nt: TGTGCCAGCAGCTTCTTACAGGGGGTTGGTAATGAGCAGTTCTTC
clone_size: many; j_call: TRBJ1-5; d_call: -; v_call: TRBV24-1; cdr3_aa: CATHRVLNQPQHF; cdr3_nt: TGTGCCACCCACAGGGTTCTAAATCAGCCCCAGCATTTT
clone_size: many; j_call: TRBJ2-7; d_call: TRBD2; v_call: TRBV28; cdr3_aa: CASKPGLGSSYEQYF; cdr3_nt: TGTGCCAGCAAACCGGGACTAGGGAGCTCCTACGAGCAGTACTTC
clone_size: many; j_call: TRBJ2-1; d_call: TRBD2; v_call: TRBV29-1; cdr3_aa: CSVCLAGVQYNEQFF; cdr3_nt: TGCAGCGTGTGTTTAGCGGGAGTTCAATACAATGAGCAGTTCTTC
clone_size: -; j_call: TRBJ1-1; d_call: -; v_call: TRBV10-3; cdr3_aa: CATRRDSSNTEAFF; cdr3_nt: TGTGCCACGCGGCGGGACTCCTCGAACACTGAAGCTTTCTTT
clone_size: few; j_call: TRBJ2-3; d_call: -; v_call: TRBV7-9; cdr3_aa: CASSLAVRRDTSTDTQYF; cdr3_nt: TGTGCCAGCAGCTTAGCTGTTAGGCGGGATACTAGCACAGATACGCAGTATTTT
clone_size: few; j_call: TRBJ2-1; d_call: -; v_call: TRBV27; cdr3_aa: CASSQPLDSYTYNEQFF; cdr3_nt: TGTGCCAGCAGCCAGCCCCTGGACTCTTACACCTACAATGAGCAGTTCTTC